This T cell receptor beta chain is drawn from a study of blood T cell repertoires in COVID-19. In the study overall: Specimens from acute and convalescent COVID-19 originated in the United States, Italy and Spain. T cells, B-cell-depleted T cells, or PBMCs provided the cDNA or gDNA that served as material.

Generated by immunoSEQ multiplex PCR, the TCRdb table keeps only in-frame clones and is missing some. The sample holds 150,000 to 200,000 clones; 79% are singletons and the top ten take roughly 17%. CDR1 is MGHDK, CDR2 SYGVNS, per germline. The CDR3 is 16 residues long. With 2 bases removed from V and 0 bases from J, the gap between germline ends came to 11 bases. V and J are TRBV25-1 and TRBJ2-4; D remains ambiguous. The sequenced sample was peripheral blood. The receptor was derived from a man in his sixties with active or convalescent COVID-19. In nucleotides, the CDR3 is TGTGCCAGCAGTGAACCTGGTATACTAGCCAAAAACATTCAGTACTTC. Its protein product is CASSEPGILAKNIQYF.